This entry lists 28 T cell receptor beta chains sequenced from one sample in a study of identical twins. From the 5' RACE reads, TCRdb called clonotypes with MiXCR, one entry per CDR3 protein. Seen here are roughly 540,000 distinct CDR3 sequences, approximately 22% observed once, and the top ten hold about 0.91%. The same sample was also used in a study of T cells expressing NK-cell markers.

Sequencing was performed on CD4+ T cells sorted from blood. These receptors all stem from a woman younger than 35 in good health.

The rearrangement links TRBV5-1 to TRBJ2-6; D remains ambiguous. V lost 0 bases to trimming and J lost 0 bases, with 7 bases between them. The CDR3 is made up of 16 amino acids. CDR1 SGHRS and CDR2 YFSETQ come from the germline V gene. The CDR3 sequence: CASSLGAHSGANVLTF. The CDR3 nucleotides are TGCGCCAGCAGCTTGGGAGCTCACTCTGGGGCCAACGTCCTGACTTTC.

This clonotype was observed at least ten times. The chain employs TRBV11-2 and TRBJ2-6; D is unclear. V was trimmed by 1 base and J by 0 bases, leaving 4 bases between them. The CDR3 has 15 residues. Germline CDR1 and CDR2: SGHAT and FQNNGV. The CDR3 spells CASSLGYSGANVLTF. The CDR3 DNA is TGTGCCAGCAGCTTAGGGTACTCTGGGGCCAACGTCCTGACTTTC.

The rearrangement links TRBV6-1 to TRBJ2-1; 7 nucleotides align to TRBD2. From germline, CDR1 is MNHNS and CDR2 SASEGT. Unmatched junction bases numbered 9, after V lost 3 bases and J lost 4 bases. This CDR3 contains 16 residues. This CDR3 reads CASSEGREMFYNEQFF. The CDR3 DNA is TGTGCCAGCAGTGAGGGGCGGGAGATGTTTTACAATGAGCAGTTCTTC.

J is TRBJ2-7 and V is TRBV29-1; perhaps D is TRBD1 or TRBD2 (6 bases each). The CDR3 is 14 amino acids. The germline CDR1 and CDR2 sequences are SQVTM and ANQGSEA. The V end was cut by 4 bases, the J end by 2 bases, with 15 bases between. DNA for the CDR3: TGCAGCGTTGTTCTGGGGGGCCTCCCCTACGAGCAGTACTTC. Protein sequence: CSVVLGGLPYEQYF.

The CDR3 loop reads CSVGTLAPYEQYF. Here the CDR3 DNA reads TGCAGCGTTGGTACTTTAGCCCCCTACGAGCAGTACTTC. This chain uses TRBV29-1 with TRBJ2-7, with D uncertain. Germline CDR1 SQVTM, CDR2 ANQGSEA. This CDR3 region has 13 residues. The germline V and J ends were trimmed by 4 bases and 2 bases, with 12 bases remaining between them.

V and J are TRBV5-1 and TRBJ2-5; 12 bases map to TRBD2. The germline V gene has CDR1 SGHRS and CDR2 YFSETQ. CDR3 length: 15 residues. V shed 10 bases, J shed 5 bases, and the junction held 12 bases outside the gene matches. The CDR3 nucleotides read TGCGCCTCCAGCAAGCTAGCGGGAGGGGTTGAGACCCAGTACTTC. Its protein is CASSKLAGGVETQYF.

This chain connects TRBV5-1 to TRBJ1-1; D call uncertain. Trimming took off 3 bases at V and 3 bases at J, with 9 bases between the two ends. The CDR3 contains 13 residues. CDR1 is SGHRS, CDR2 YFSETQ, per germline. The CDR3, as DNA: TGCGCCAGCAGCTCGAACAGTGACACTGAAGCTTTCTTT. Its translation is CASSSNSDTEAFF.

This clonotype was found a few times. V is TRBV6-5 and J is TRBJ2-7; D is unclear. The length of the CDR3 is 17 residues. Deletions cut 0 bases from V and 2 bases from J, with 17 bases between. Germline V gene data show CDR1 as MNHEY and CDR2 as SVGAGI. CDR3 sequence reads: CASSYSIGSEETYEQYF. The DNA for the CDR3 is TGTGCCAGCAGTTACTCAATAGGGTCAGAAGAAACCTACGAGCAGTACTTC.

In this sample, this clonotype turned up a few times. The chain recombines TRBV6-1 with TRBJ2-1, with D unclear. CDR3 length equals 13 residues. The V end was cut by 7 bases, the J end by 3 bases, with 10 bases between. In germline, CDR1 is MNHNS, CDR2 SASEGT. The CDR3 nucleotides read TGTGCCAGCACCTCCATATTCTACAATGAGCAGTTCTTC. Encoded protein: CASTSIFYNEQFF.

This clonotype has more than one count but fewer than ten. The V gene is TRBV24-1, the J gene TRBJ2-3; D is undetermined. The V gene lost 2 bases and the J gene lost 6 bases, with 14 bases spanning the gap. The CDR3 is 15 residues long. Per germline, CDR1 KGHDR and CDR2 SFDVKD. CDR3 protein: CATSDSRRAPDTQYF. Here the CDR3 DNA reads TGTGCCACCAGTGATTCTCGACGGGCGCCGGATACGCAGTATTTT.

CDR3 sequence reads: CASNKTFF. The CDR3 DNA follows: TGTGCCAGCAACAAAACTTTCTTT. V and J are TRBV5-5 and TRBJ1-1; D unresolved. Germline V gene sequence: CDR1 SGHKS, CDR2 YYEKEE (reference sequence). V was cut by 6 bases and J by 12 bases, with 6 bases left in between. This CDR3 has 8 amino acids.

V and J are TRBV6-2 or TRBV6-3 and TRBJ2-5; 9 nucleotides align to TRBD2. This CDR3 spans 15 amino acids. Germline V gene sequence: CDR1 MNHEY, CDR2 SVGEGT. V gave up 2 bases and J gave up 5 bases; unmatched junction bases: 6. This chain's CDR3 is CASSYGLAFVETQYF. The CDR3 coding sequence is TGTGCCAGCAGTTACGGACTAGCGTTCGTGGAGACCCAGTACTTC.

This sequence joins TRBV20-1 and TRBJ2-7; possible D gene TRBD2, 6 bases. V lost 0 bases and J 2 bases, leaving 8 bases between the germline ends. This CDR3 spans 13 amino acids. CDR1 and CDR2 (germline): DFQATT, SNEGSKA (reference sequence). The CDR3 DNA follows: TGCAGTGCTAGAGATGGGGGGACCTACGAGCAGTACTTC. Translated: CSARDGGTYEQYF.

The chain is built from TRBV29-1 and TRBJ2-3, with D unclear. The CDR3 is 12 residues long. V lost 4 bases and J lost 2, with 7 bases in between. CDR1 is SQVTM and CDR2 is ANQGSEA in the germline V gene. The CDR3 reads CSVGTNTDTQYF. In DNA, the CDR3 is TGCAGCGTTGGTACTAACACAGATACGCAGTATTTT.

This chain connects TRBV29-1 to TRBJ2-7; no firm D call. Trimming took 3 bases from V and 2 from J, leaving 11 bases between them. The CDR3 covers 13 residues. CDR1 is SQVTM, CDR2 ANQGSEA, per germline. This CDR3 is CSVDDKDTYEQYF. The CDR3 region has the DNA TGCAGCGTTGACGATAAGGATACCTACGAGCAGTACTTC.

This clonotype has just a few counts. This sequence joins TRBV29-1 and TRBJ1-1; TRBD1 aligns across 7 bases. Germline assignment: CDR1 SQVTM and CDR2 ANQGSEA. Trimming at V came to 6 bases and at J to 0 bases, leaving 4 bases not matched to a gene. The CDR3 covers 13 residues. The CDR3 reads CSVLGQMNTEAFF. CDR3 DNA: TGCAGCGTGTTGGGACAGATGAACACTGAAGCTTTCTTT. Together with reference TRBV29-1 and TRBJ1-1, the CDR3 gives the full variable domain: SAVISQKPSRDICQRGTSLTIQCQVDSQVTMMFWYRQQPGQSLTLIATANQGSEATYESGFVIDKFPISRPNLTFSTLTVSNMSPEDSSIYLCSVLGQMNTEAFFGQGTRLTVV.

This sequence joins TRBV20-1 and TRBJ2-7, with 7 bases that match TRBD2. CDR1 is DFQATT, CDR2 SNEGSKA, per germline (reference sequence). The CDR3 has 16 residues. V lost 3 bases and J lost 2; bases outside the gene matches: 13. The CDR3, as DNA: TGCAGTGCTAGGCTCCGGGGGGAGGGGAAGACCTACGAGCAGTACTTC. This encodes CSARLRGEGKTYEQYF.

This clonotype was observed a handful of times. The V gene is TRBV4-3, the J gene TRBJ2-5; 10 positions agree with TRBD2. The V and J ends lost 0 bases and 3 bases, in that order; junction bases with no gene match: 1. CDR1 and CDR2 from the germline V gene are LGHNA and YSLEER. The CDR3 contains 15 residues. The CDR3 DNA follows: TGCGCCAGCAGCCAAGAAGGACTAGCGGAAGAGACCCAGTACTTC. Translated, it gives CASSQEGLAEETQYF.

The genes are TRBV20-1 and TRBJ2-2; 9 bases agree with TRBD2. The CDR3 contains 14 residues. The junction had 2 bases not matched to a gene; V was cut back by 5 bases and J by 1 base. Germline V gene data show CDR1 as DFQATT and CDR2 as SNEGSKA (reference sequence). CDR3 coding DNA: TGCAGTGCTCCGACTAGCGGGAACACCGGGGAGCTGTTTTTT. Amino acid sequence: CSAPTSGNTGELFF.

The rearrangement links TRBV5-1 to TRBJ2-7; 13 nucleotides line up with TRBD2. After removal of 1 base from V and 0 bases from J, the junction contained 4 bases not matched to a gene. The CDR3 has 17 amino acids. Per germline, CDR1 SGHRS and CDR2 YFSETQ. CDR3 bases: TGCGCCAGCAGCTTGCTGACTAGCGGGAGGAGCTCCTACGAGCAGTACTTC. It yields the protein CASSLLTSGRSSYEQYF.

The chain employs TRBV20-1 and TRBJ2-1, with 11 bases matching TRBD1. Germline values: CDR1 DFQATT, CDR2 SNEGSKA (reference sequence). Trimming took 6 bases from V and 6 from J; bases not matched to a gene: 10. The CDR3 loop spans 15 amino acids. CDR3 in DNA: TGCAGTGCCACCCTCGGGGACAGGGGGGGCAATGAGCAGTTCTTC. It is translated as CSATLGDRGGNEQFF.

This clonotype came up many times. The CDR3 spells CASSLSSPPVAYEQYF. The CDR3 region has the DNA TGCGCCAGCAGCCTCTCCTCCCCACCGGTAGCCTACGAGCAGTACTTC. The gene calls are TRBV5-1 and TRBJ2-7; D gene ambiguous. Trimming pared 4 bases from V and 2 bases from J, leaving 19 bases between. Germline V CDR1 and CDR2: SGHRS, YFSETQ. There are 16 residues in the CDR3.

This sequence joins TRBV6-5 and TRBJ2-2; no reliable D call. Germline CDR1 MNHEY, CDR2 SVGAGI. Trimming took off 5 bases at V and 8 bases at J, with 9 bases between the two ends. This CDR3 contains 12 residues. The CDR3 protein is CASSPLRGELFF. The CDR3 region has the DNA TGTGCCAGCAGTCCCCTCCGGGGGGAGCTGTTTTTT.

This chain uses TRBV12-3 or TRBV12-4 with TRBJ1-2; D uncertain. The V end lost 0 bases, the J end lost 8 bases, and 7 bases lay between the germline ends. The CDR3 is 12 amino acids. CDR3 region: CASSLADRGYTF. For the CDR3, the DNA is TGTGCCAGCAGTTTAGCCGATCGGGGCTACACCTTC.

The chain has TRBV3-1 and TRBJ1-1; unclear D gene. Germline V gene data show CDR1 as LGHDT and CDR2 as YNNKEL (reference sequence). This CDR3 comprises 12 residues. V lost 5 bases to trimming and J lost 10 bases, with 14 bases between them. The CDR3 DNA reads as TGTGCCAGCAGCATCTGGGGTGGGAGAGCTTTCTTT. Its protein product is CASSIWGGRAFF.

This sequence joins TRBV6-1 and TRBJ1-1, with D hard to call. The CDR3 runs to 13 residues. Deletions cut 7 bases from V and 4 bases from J, with 13 bases between. The germline V gene has CDR1 MNHNS and CDR2 SASEGT. Written as DNA, the CDR3 is TGTGCCAGCAATCGTGGACCGATCACTGAAGCTTTCTTT. Translation: CASNRGPITEAFF.

This clonotype came up a few times. The chain couples TRBV5-1 to TRBJ1-1, with TRBD1 identical over 9 bases. CDR1 is SGHRS, CDR2 YFSETQ, per germline. The CDR3 contains 12 residues. As DNA, the CDR3 is TGCGAAGCGGGGACAGGGACGACTGAAGCTTTCTTT. It specifies CEAGTGTTEAFF.

The rearrangement uses TRBV6-2 or TRBV6-3 and TRBJ2-7; maybe TRBD2 (6 bases). V lost 7 bases and J 3 bases, leaving 19 bases between the germline ends. Germline V gene sequence: CDR1 MNHEY, CDR2 SVGEGT. The CDR3 length is 15 residues. CDR3 in amino acids: CASNLISGPSYEQYF. CDR3 in DNA: TGTGCCAGCAACCTAATTAGCGGACCTAGCTACGAGCAGTACTTC.